This T cell receptor beta chain is from a study of T cell responses to AZD1222 COVID-19 vaccine. Findings of the study overall: At baseline, seropositivity was found in only a handful of AZD1222 recipients. A rise in Spike-specific TCR breadth and depth followed two AZD1222 doses.

Of note for this clone: Antigen unknown.

TCRdb's copy holds only in-frame clones and misses some; the assay was immunoSEQ multiplex PCR. The table includes roughly 160,000 clones, around 85% detected once. Germline CDR1 MNHEY, CDR2 SMNVEV (reference sequence). V gave up 4 bases and J gave up 0 bases, with 10 bases separating them. This CDR3 contains 15 residues. This TCR was sampled from an adult who received the AZD1222 COVID-19 vaccine. The rearrangement joins TRBV27 to TRBJ1-3, with D uncertain. Sequenced here: peripheral blood, sampled 28 days after the second AZD1222 dose. The CDR3 loop is CASSSDGSSGNTIYF. For the CDR3, the DNA is TGTGCCAGCAGTTCCGACGGGAGCTCTGGAAACACCATATATTTT.